The sequence of this TCR beta chain was determined in a study of CD8+CD57+ T cells in acquired aplastic anemia. Findings of the study overall: Patients and controls had CD8+ Simpson's diversity values that were not significantly distinct.

There are 15 residues in the CDR3. Germline values: CDR1 LNHNV, CDR2 YYDKDF (reference sequence). V was clipped by 1 base and J by 6 bases; unmatched bases: 7. In patients chosen for sequencing, flow cytometry had shown CD8+CD57+ cell expansion. On this clonotype itself: The antigen remains unidentified.

CDR3 and TCR beta VDJ profiling relied on genomic DNA as the template. TCRdb independently ran MiXCR on the reads; one entry per CDR3 protein. The table has some 200,000 distinct CDR3 sequences, less than 60% seen once; the top ten hold about 1.8%. Sequenced material: sorted CD4+, CD8+, or CD8+CD57+ T cells (not recorded which) from PBMCs. The chain links TRBV15 to TRBJ2-7; 9 bases are shared with TRBD1. The receptor comes from a human donor with aplastic anemia. CDR3 sequence reads: CATSRVGGTGREQYF. In DNA form, the CDR3 reads TGTGCCACCAGCAGAGTAGGTGGGACAGGGCGCGAGCAGTACTTC.